This T cell receptor (beta chain) was captured by sequencing in a study of shared clonotypes between healthy human individuals. The assay was immunoSEQ multiplex PCR, and TCRdb's table has in-frame clones only and misses some. Of approximately 980,000 clones listed, approximately 80% are singletons. Adult donors, all healthy and HIV-negative, had no recent acute infections or vaccinations. Germline CDR1 is LNHDA and CDR2 is SQIVND (reference sequence). V was trimmed by 3 bases and J by 10 bases, leaving 10 bases between them. The CDR3 covers 13 residues. This clonotype was obtained from a young man in good health. The chain combines TRBV19 with TRBJ1-6; no firm D call. The source material was memory CD4+ T cells sorted from blood. Subset defined: CD45RA-negative fraction. As DNA, the CDR3 is TGTGCCAGTAGTATGGGGATACGCTCACCCCTCCACTTT. It yields the protein CASSMGIRSPLHF.